This section outlines one T cell receptor (beta chain) sequence together with its context. The germline gives CDR1 SNHLY, CDR2 FYNNEI. Deletions cut 6 bases from V and 0 bases from J, with 7 bases between. This CDR3 spans 13 amino acids. The data are from a study of blood T cell repertoires in COVID-19. Study overall: Acute and convalescent COVID-19 specimens originated in the United States, Italy and Spain. Sample material is recorded as cDNA or gDNA derived from T cells, B-cell-depleted T cells, or PBMCs.

How the authors handled the data: Nucleated cell number was recorded as an estimate derived from reference gene primer amplification. Profiled with immunoSEQ multiplex PCR; TCRdb holds only in-frame clones, not every one. V, J and clone size are taken as reported in that table, and D and trimming were inferred from the DNA itself. The data contain more than 150,000 clones, 65% to 85% of them singletons. The chain has TRBV2 and TRBJ2-3; D unresolved. This TCR was sampled from a woman older than 75 with acute or convalescent COVID-19. The source material was peripheral blood. CDR3 coding DNA: TGTGCCAGCAGAGGAGACAGCACAGATACGCAGTATTTT. This codes for CASRGDSTDTQYF.